The entry below gives a single TCR beta chain sequence along with its context. These data come from a study of control samples from healthy donors and cancer patients. The data were produced by immunoSEQ multiplex PCR, yet TCRdb's version contains in-frame clones alone and is incomplete. Here the sample spans under 450,000 clones, 80% to 95% being singletons. Germline CDR1 and CDR2: SNHLY and FYNNEI. This CDR3 region has 15 residues. The ends were cut back, 3 bases at V and 0 bases at J, with 9 bases in the middle. This sequence was found in a man aged 35 to 55 with head and neck cancer. The chain has TRBV2 and TRBJ1-5, with D possibly matching TRBD1 (5 bases). Sequenced input: PBMCs. Here the CDR3 DNA reads TGTGCCAGCAGTGATCCGGGACCTAGCAATCAGCCCCAGCATTTT. Protein sequence: CASSDPGPSNQPQHF.